The entry below describes one T cell receptor (beta chain). As yet, its antigen is unknown. Original processing notes: Out-of-frame sequences were removed, leaving 2 million or so distinct TCRbeta sequences. The data were produced by immunoSEQ multiplex PCR, yet TCRdb's version contains in-frame clones alone and is incomplete. The D gene and trimming were derived from the DNA, and the V and J assignments and clone size from that table. The sample records under 55,000 clones, around 83% being singletons. This specimen belongs to a study of memory CD4+ T cells and cytomegalovirus serostatus. Overall study findings and caveats: Repertoires predicted CMV serostatus with median bootstrapped AUC of approximately 0.95.

The V gene's germline CDR1 is SGHDT and CDR2 YYEEEE. This CDR3 spans 13 amino acids. Trimming shortened V by 0 bases and J by 7 bases, and 11 bases separated the two germline ends. Single viable CD3+CD4+CD8-CD45RO+ cells were sorted as the memory CD4+ T cells. The clonotype was recovered from an adult in good health and CMV-seropositive. The chain carries TRBV5-6 and TRBJ2-7, with D uncertain. The sequenced material came from memory CD4+ T cells from blood. CDR3 sequence (DNA): TGTGCCAGCAGCTTGGACGGGTTTAGGGAGCAGTACTTC. Protein sequence: CASSLDGFREQYF.